Listed here is a single T cell receptor beta chain. These data originate in a study of blood T cell repertoires in COVID-19. Across the whole study: Acute and convalescent COVID-19 samples came from the United States, Italy and Spain.

Some clones are missing from TCRdb's copy, which holds only in-frame ones; the method was immunoSEQ multiplex PCR. The sample shows 150,000 to 200,000 clones, 88% of them seen only once. Participants were placed into cohorts based on the clinical history they reported. Donors in Cohort 3 who had recovered were those with two negative PCRs, healthcare professional clearance, or resolution of their symptoms. This CDR3 spans 15 amino acids. CDR1 is LGHDT, CDR2 YNNKEL, per germline (reference sequence). Trimming took 4 bases from V and 2 from J, leaving 13 bases between them. The rearrangement links TRBV3-1 (or the pseudogene TRBV3-2) to TRBJ2-3; a weak D match, TRBD1 (6 bases). The sequence derives from a woman under 30 who had recovered from COVID-19. Sequencing used PBMCs or T cells enriched from blood (not recorded which). The CDR3 DNA follows: TGTGCCAGCAGCCCGAACAGGGTAAACACAGATACGCAGTATTTT. Amino acids: CASSPNRVNTDTQYF.